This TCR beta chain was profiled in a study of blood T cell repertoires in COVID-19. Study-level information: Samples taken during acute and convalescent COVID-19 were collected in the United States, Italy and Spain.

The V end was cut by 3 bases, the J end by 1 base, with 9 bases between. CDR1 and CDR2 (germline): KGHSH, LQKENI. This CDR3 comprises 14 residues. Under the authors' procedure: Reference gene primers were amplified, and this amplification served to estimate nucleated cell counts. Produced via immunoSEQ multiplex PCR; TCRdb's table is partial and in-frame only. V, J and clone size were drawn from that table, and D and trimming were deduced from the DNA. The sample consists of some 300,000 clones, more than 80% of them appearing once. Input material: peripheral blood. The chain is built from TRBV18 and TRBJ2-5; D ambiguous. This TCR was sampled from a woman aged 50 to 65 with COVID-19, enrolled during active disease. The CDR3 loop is CASSPSDFQETQYF. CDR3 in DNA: TGTGCCAGCTCACCCTCCGACTTCCAAGAGACCCAGTACTTC.